Listed below are T cell receptor beta chains from one sample, sequenced in a study of CD8+ T cells in alopecia areata. Sequencing was performed with immunoSEQ multiplex PCR; in TCRdb, only in-frame clones are kept and a portion is missing. The table has about 250,000 clones, roughly 63% seen once. This material consisted of CD4+ T cells sorted from blood, taken around week 53, from a patient treated with tofacitinib. The receptors stem from a human donor with alopecia areata. Each CDR3 is given with its conserved first and last residue. The D gene is left open where the match is weak.

TRBV30	-	TRBJ2-5	CAWSPRKNFGGQYF
TRBV29-1	-	TRBJ2-5	CSVNGGIEETQYF
TRBV7-9	TRBD2	TRBJ2-6	CASSLRVAGDAGANVLTF
TRBV29-1	TRBD2	TRBJ2-3	CSARGLAGGADTQYF
TRBV2	-	TRBJ2-3	CASSEAPADTQYF
TRBV5-1	-	TRBJ2-2	CASRPGGTSTGELFF
TRBV10-1	-	TRBJ1-2	CATQSPHDSDGYTF
TRBV15	-	TRBJ2-5	CATSIPGGPIQETQYF
TRBV30	-	TRBJ1-4	CAWSSGLKLFF
TRBV11-3	-	TRBJ2-5	CASSITGQETQYF
TRBV6-1	-	TRBJ2-6	CASSFSGANVLTF
TRBV4-2	-	TRBJ1-1	CASSQAGYTEAFF
TRBV2	TRBD1	TRBJ1-5	CASSPGQGSNQPQHF
TRBV2	-	TRBJ1-2	CASEKAGNYGYTF
TRBV6-5	-	TRBJ1-2	CASSPAGGGYTF
TRBV23-1	TRBD1	TRBJ2-3	CASTQTGGTDTQYF
TRBV9	-	TRBJ2-3	CASSVRAREGNTQYF
TRBV9	TRBD2	TRBJ2-3	CASSVRGGADTQYF
TRBV30	-	TRBJ2-2	CAWSVLEGGELFF
TRBV30	TRBD2	TRBJ2-7	CAWEKRGTYEQYF
TRBV6-5	-	TRBJ2-6	CAVSGANVLTF
TRBV7-3	-	TRBJ1-1	CASRSEGTEAFF
TRBV19	TRBD1	TRBJ1-5	CASSGRGLDQPQHF
TRBV30	TRBD2	TRBJ2-1	CAWSPTSVSYNEQFF
TRBV2	-	TRBJ1-5	CASTDSYSNQPQHF
TRBV9	-	TRBJ1-6	CASSVGDSKYSPLHF
TRBV4-2	-	TRBJ1-1	CASSQDPGTGNTEAFF
TRBV29-1	TRBD1	TRBJ2-5	CSVVGQGNRETQYF
TRBV29-1	TRBD1	TRBJ1-4	CSVGFGTGGKLFF
TRBV30	-	TRBJ1-1	CAWRRGNTEAFF
TRBV27	-	TRBJ1-5	CASSFMGEGPPQHF
TRBV9	TRBD2	TRBJ2-3	CASSALGSGGLPDTQYF
TRBV29-1	-	TRBJ2-3	CSVEGLTWVGTDTQYF
TRBV7-2	TRBD2	TRBJ2-3	CASSFLQRGRGHTQYF
TRBV30	TRBD2	TRBJ2-7	CAWSGIAGGEQYF
TRBV6-5	-	TRBJ2-5	CASSYSRIQETQYF
TRBV2	-	TRBJ1-2	CASSPTVRGYTF
TRBV30	-	TRBJ2-2	CAWGDDTSGELFF
TRBV11-2	-	TRBJ2-5	CASSSPYGETQYF
TRBV10-3	-	TRBJ2-5	CAIRPGTNQETQYF
TRBV29-1	-	TRBJ1-3	CSVYRPYSGNTIYF
TRBV27	TRBD1	TRBJ2-4	CASSLRGTGPDIQYF
TRBV2	-	TRBJ2-2	CASSEARGGTGELFF
TRBV5-1	-	TRBJ2-7	CASSSGGRSTGLEQYF
TRBV27	TRBD1	TRBJ1-6	CASSLQGTAVNSPLHF
TRBV5-1	-	TRBJ2-1	CASSFQGRNEQFF
TRBV29-1	-	TRBJ1-1	CSVTGQQNTEAFF
TRBV20-1	-	TRBJ2-3	CSVMGADTQYF
TRBV15	-	TRBJ1-3	CATSRDVGPTLSGNTIYF
TRBV5-1	TRBD1	TRBJ2-7	CASSESGQGSYEQYF
TRBV6-5	TRBD1	TRBJ2-1	CASRDREWNEQFF